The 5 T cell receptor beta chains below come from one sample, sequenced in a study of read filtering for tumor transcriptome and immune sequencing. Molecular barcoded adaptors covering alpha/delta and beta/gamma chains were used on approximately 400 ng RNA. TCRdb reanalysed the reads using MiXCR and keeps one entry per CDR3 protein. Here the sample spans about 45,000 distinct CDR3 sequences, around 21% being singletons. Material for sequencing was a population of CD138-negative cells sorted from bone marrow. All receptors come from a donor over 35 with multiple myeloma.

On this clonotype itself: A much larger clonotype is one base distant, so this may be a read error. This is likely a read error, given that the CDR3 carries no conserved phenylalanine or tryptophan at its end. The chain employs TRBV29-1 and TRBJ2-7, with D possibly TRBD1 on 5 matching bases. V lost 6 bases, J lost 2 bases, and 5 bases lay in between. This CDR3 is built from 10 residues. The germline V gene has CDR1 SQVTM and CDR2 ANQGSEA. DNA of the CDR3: TGCAGCGTGGACACCTACGAGCAGTACCTC. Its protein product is CSVDTYEQYL.

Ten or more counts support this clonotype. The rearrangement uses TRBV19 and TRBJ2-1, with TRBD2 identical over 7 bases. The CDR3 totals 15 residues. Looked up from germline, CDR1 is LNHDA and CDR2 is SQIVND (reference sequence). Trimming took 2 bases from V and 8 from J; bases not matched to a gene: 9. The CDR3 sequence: CASSIRRERTDEQFF. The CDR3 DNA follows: TGTGCCAGTAGTATACGGCGGGAGCGGACCGATGAGCAGTTCTTC.

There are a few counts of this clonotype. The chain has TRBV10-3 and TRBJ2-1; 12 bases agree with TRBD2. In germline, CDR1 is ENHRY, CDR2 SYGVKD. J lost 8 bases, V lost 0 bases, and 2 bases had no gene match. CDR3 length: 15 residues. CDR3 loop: CAISESLAGGYEQFF. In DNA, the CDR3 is TGTGCCATCAGTGAGTCGCTAGCGGGAGGGTATGAGCAGTTCTTC.

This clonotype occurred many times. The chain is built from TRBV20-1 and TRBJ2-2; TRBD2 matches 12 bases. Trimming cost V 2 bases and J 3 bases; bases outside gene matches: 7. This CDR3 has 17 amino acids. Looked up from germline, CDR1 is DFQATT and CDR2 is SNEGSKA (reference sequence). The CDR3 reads CSARTLAGGSDTGELFF. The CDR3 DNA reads TGCAGTGCTAGAACCCTAGCGGGAGGGTCGGACACCGGGGAGCTGTTTTTT.

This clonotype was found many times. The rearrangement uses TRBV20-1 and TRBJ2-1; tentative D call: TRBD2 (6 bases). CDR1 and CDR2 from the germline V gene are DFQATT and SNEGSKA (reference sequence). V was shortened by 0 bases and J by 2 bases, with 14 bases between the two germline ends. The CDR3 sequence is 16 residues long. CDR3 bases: TGCAGTGCTAGAGATGGAGCGGGCGGGGCCTACAATGAGCAGTTCTTC. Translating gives CSARDGAGGAYNEQFF.